This TCR beta chain is drawn from a study of blood T cell repertoires in COVID-19. In the study overall: In each case, the material was cDNA or gDNA derived from T cells, B-cell-depleted T cells, or PBMCs.

V lost 8 bases and J lost 3, with 16 bases in between. Germline CDR1 reads MNHEY; CDR2 reads SMNVEV (reference sequence). The CDR3 extends over 14 amino acids. Individuals drawn from approximately 26 US areas were about 18 to 95 years old. Clinical history reported by participants formed the basis on which cohorts were assigned. Before they entered the study, exposed participants had met a COVID-19 case within 2 weeks. The method was immunoSEQ multiplex PCR; TCRdb's version includes in-frame clones alone and lacks a portion of them. The sample records hundreds of thousands of clones, 80% to 90% being singletons.

The chain recombines TRBV27 with TRBJ1-2; D is perhaps TRBD1 (5 bases). Sequencing input: PBMCs or T cells enriched from blood (not recorded which). This TCR was sampled from a woman aged 40 to 50 who had been exposed to COVID-19. CDR3 nucleotides: TGTGCCAGCGGGAGACAGTCGGGGGACTATGGCTACACCTTC. Protein product: CASGRQSGDYGYTF.